This TCR beta chain was sequenced for a study of control samples from healthy donors and cancer patients. Trimming pared 8 bases from V and 5 bases from J, leaving 15 bases between. Germline CDR1 SNHLY, CDR2 FYNNEI. The CDR3 is 14 residues long. Assay used: immunoSEQ multiplex PCR; TCRdb lists only in-frame clones, some missing. This table has approximately 150,000 clones, roughly nine tenths appearing once. Sequenced input: blood. The sequence derives from a man aged 25-45 years in good health. The rearrangement links TRBV2 to TRBJ2-2, with D possibly TRBD1 on 5 matching bases. The CDR3 nucleotides read TGTGCCAGCCGTCAGGGCACTACTACCGGGGAGCTGTTTTTT. This sequence encodes CASRQGTTTGELFF.